This TCR beta chain derives from a study of T cells in Graves' hyperthyroidism and ophthalmopathy. Across the study: Any treatment followed the collection of peripheral blood at initial diagnosis. The study's findings and limits: Stable hyperthyroidism was told apart from ophthalmopathy by a model built on 13 V-J features. The blood repertoire included most of the expanded thyroid clonotypes above 0.001.

PBMCs were derived from roughly 10 ml fresh peripheral blood. This clonotype was recorded a few times. No antigen is known for it. Amplified TCR beta CDR3 regions derived from RNA transcripts. Primed by the HTBI set, a first-round RT-PCR was run on the TCR CDR3. MiXCR, run by TCRdb on the multiplex PCR reads, gives a single entry per CDR3 protein. The table has about 360,000 distinct CDR3 sequences, 15% to 19% seen once. V was clipped by 0 bases and J by 0 bases, with 8 bases between them. The CDR3 is made up of 14 amino acids. Germline V CDR1 and CDR2: GTSNPN, SVGIG (reference sequence). The chain is built from TRBV30 and TRBJ1-1; no definite D call. The sequenced sample consisted of blood. This sequence originates from a woman in her late teens or twenties with Graves' hyperthyroidism that later progressed to Graves' ophthalmopathy. DNA for the CDR3: TGTGCCTGGAGTGTAGTAACGGTGAACACTGAAGCTTTCTTT. Encoded protein: CAWSVVTVNTEAFF.